This T cell receptor beta chain emerged from a study of cytomegalovirus exposure and HLA in healthy donors. Overall study findings and caveats: A few V segments could not be told apart, such as TRBV6-2 and TRBV6-3, and were left out.

This clone is a singleton in its sample. Its specificity is not known. The CDR3 contains 17 residues. V was shortened by 0 bases and J by 8 bases, with 18 bases between the two germline ends. Germline CDR1 and CDR2: SGDLS and YYNGEE. Vbeta (60) and Jbeta (13) primers were used in the PCR. The table came from immunoSEQ multiplex PCR; TCRdb's copy has only in-frame clones and leaves some out. The sample includes 110,000 to 150,000 clones, around 83% seen only once; the top ten take 1% to 1.5%. The source material was PBMCs. The clonotype was recovered from a male donor in good health and CMV-seropositive. J is TRBJ1-6 and V is TRBV9; D uncertain. The chain's CDR3 is CASSVATSGGIDSPLHF. CDR3 bases: TGTGCCAGCAGCGTAGCTACAAGCGGAGGGATAGATTCACCCCTCCACTTT.